This T cell receptor beta chain was obtained from a study of vaccination effects on CD4 cells after COVID-19. Study-level findings and limits: In the late period after vaccination, infection- and vaccine-induced clones contracted markedly. In healthy vaccinees, only 1 of 255 vaccine-induced clones cross-reacted with common cold coronaviruses.

Sequencing was preceded by expansion of antigen-specific CD4+ T cells with viral peptide pools in the ViraFEST assay. Having been cultured for around ten days, the cells underwent CD4+ T cell isolation. Previously uninfected by SARS-CoV-2, the vaccine recipients also showed negative nucleocapsid antibodies. Each well held around 2 million PBMC cultured with about 10 ug/ml peptides and around 11 IU/ml IL-2. At days 3 and 7, half of the medium was exchanged for IL-2 medium. This clone was picked up a small number of times. Its antigen remains unidentified. The assay was immunoSEQ multiplex PCR, and TCRdb's table has in-frame clones only and misses some. The data show around 79,000 clones, roughly 79% seen once. The sequence came from a human donor who received a COVID-19 vaccine. The sequencing here drew on CD4+ T cells from PBMCs cultured with SARS-CoV-2 spike peptides, taken before COVID-19 vaccination.

CDR3 sequence reads: CASSLKQGYGELFF. In nucleotides, the CDR3 is TGCGCCAGCAGCTTGAAACAGGGGTACGGGGAGCTGTTTTTT. This chain links TRBV5-1 with TRBJ2-2, with TRBD1 matching over 7 bases. J was trimmed by 7 bases and V by 1 base; bases with no gene match: 4. The CDR3 consists of 14 residues. Germline CDR1 SGHRS, CDR2 YFSETQ.